The 31 T cell receptor beta chains presented below share a single source sample, sequenced in a study of T cell responses to AZD1222 COVID-19 vaccine. The assay was immunoSEQ multiplex PCR, and TCRdb's table has in-frame clones only and misses some. The table lists about 150,000 clones, more than 85% of them singletons. Specimen: peripheral blood, collected 28 days after the second AZD1222 dose. These receptors were obtained from an adult who received the AZD1222 COVID-19 vaccine.

The chain employs TRBV30 and TRBJ1-2; 8 nucleotides match TRBD1. The V gene end was trimmed by 5 bases and the J gene end by 4 bases; junction bases not matched to a gene: 12. Germline V lookup: CDR1 GTSNPN, CDR2 SVGIG (reference sequence). This CDR3 contains 15 residues. CDR3 loop: CAWVGALTGGYGYTF. The CDR3 DNA reads TGTGCCTGGGTGGGGGCGTTAACAGGGGGCTATGGCTACACCTTC.

The chain is built from TRBV5-5 and TRBJ2-4; D remains unclear. Trimming pared 0 bases from V and 7 bases from J, leaving 11 bases between. Germline lookup yields CDR1 SGHKS and CDR2 YYEKEE (reference sequence). CDR3 length: 14 amino acids. CDR3 sequence (DNA): TGTGCCAGCAGCTTGGAGTGGGGAAGCAACATTCAGTACTTC. Amino acids: CASSLEWGSNIQYF.

This chain uses TRBV3-1 (or the pseudogene TRBV3-2) with TRBJ2-1; no clear D gene. This CDR3 region has 15 residues. CDR1 is LGHDT and CDR2 is YNNKEL in the germline V gene (reference sequence). V was pared by 2 bases and J by 6 bases, with 14 bases between. CDR3 sequence (DNA): TGTGCCAGCAGCCAAAACGGACCCTTTTCCAATGAGCAGTTCTTC. Amino acids: CASSQNGPFSNEQFF.

The gene calls are TRBV9 and TRBJ2-7, with TRBD2 as a possible D gene (5 bases). The germline gives CDR1 SGDLS, CDR2 YYNGEE. The CDR3 has 12 residues. Trimming removed 3 bases at V and 6 bases at J, with 10 bases between. The CDR3 bases are TGTGCCAGCAGCGGACTATCGGGCGAGCAGTACTTC. As protein: CASSGLSGEQYF.

The chain uses TRBV11-3 and TRBJ1-1; the D is unclear. CDR1 and CDR2 (germline): SGHNT, YENEEA. The CDR3 sequence is 13 residues long. V was cut by 5 bases and J by 5 bases, with 12 bases left in between. In DNA, the CDR3 is TGTGCCAGCAGCAGGGCTTGGCGGACTGAAGCTTTCTTT. Translating gives CASSRAWRTEAFF. The variable domain in full, completed from reference TRBV11-3 and TRBJ1-1, reads EAGVVQSPRYKIIEKKQPVAFWCNPISGHNTLYWYLQNLGQGPELLIRYENEEAVDDSQLPKDRFSAERLKGVDSTLKIQPAELGDSAVYLCASSRAWRTEAFFGQGTRLTVV.

V and J are TRBV29-1 and TRBJ1-2; D not certain. Trimming left V 7 bases short and J 3 bases short, with 12 bases between. This CDR3 contains 12 residues. The V gene's germline CDR1 is SQVTM and CDR2 ANQGSEA. The CDR3 bases are TGCAGCGCCCTCCGGGGTCACTATGGCTACACCTTC. The encoded protein is CSALRGHYGYTF. Full variable domain (remainder filled in from reference TRBV29-1 and TRBJ1-2): SAVISQKPSRDICQRGTSLTIQCQVDSQVTMMFWYRQQPGQSLTLIATANQGSEATYESGFVIDKFPISRPNLTFSTLTVSNMSPEDSSIYLCSALRGHYGYTFGSGTRLTVV.

The chain combines TRBV25-1 with TRBJ2-1; 9 bases align to TRBD1. CDR1 is MGHDK and CDR2 is SYGVNS in the germline V gene. With 8 bases clipped from V and 2 bases from J, the junction kept 10 bases outside the gene matches. The CDR3 sequence is 16 residues long. CDR3 sequence reads: CASEARTGEAYNEQFF. CDR3 in DNA: TGTGCCAGCGAGGCCCGGACAGGGGAGGCCTACAATGAGCAGTTCTTC.

The rearrangement joins TRBV6-5 to TRBJ2-1; D remains ambiguous. Per the germline V gene, CDR1 is MNHEY and CDR2 is SVGAGI. This CDR3 spans 13 amino acids. V was pared by 5 bases and J by 13 bases, with 18 bases between. The CDR3 loop is CASSKVEMRDQFF. The CDR3 DNA follows: TGTGCCAGCAGTAAGGTAGAAATGCGTGATCAGTTCTTC.

The chain combines TRBV19 with TRBJ2-3, with D possibly being TRBD1 (6 bases). Trimming removed 4 bases at V and 5 bases at J, with 10 bases between. The CDR3 covers 13 residues. Germline V gene lookup returns CDR1 LNHDA and CDR2 SQIVND (reference sequence). For the CDR3, the DNA is TGTGCCAGTAGTACCCTAGGGGGAGATACGCAGTATTTT. Protein sequence: CASSTLGGDTQYF.

For the CDR3, the DNA is TGTGCCTGGGCCAGGGAAAGCAATCAGCCCCAGCATTTT. It translates to CAWARESNQPQHF. This sequence joins TRBV30 and TRBJ1-5, with D possibly being TRBD1 (5 bases). V was trimmed by 5 bases and J by 1 base, leaving 9 bases between them. Germline V lookup: CDR1 GTSNPN, CDR2 SVGIG (reference sequence). CDR3 length equals 13 residues.

The V gene is TRBV28, the J gene TRBJ1-1, with 7 nucleotides matching TRBD1. Germline CDR1 reads MDHEN; CDR2 reads SYDVKM. V shed 6 bases, J shed 1 base, and the junction held 5 bases outside the gene matches. The CDR3 contains 14 residues. The CDR3 here is CASRLGTANTEAFF. The DNA for the CDR3 is TGTGCCAGCAGGCTCGGGACAGCGAACACTGAAGCTTTCTTT.

The V call is TRBV7-6, the J call TRBJ2-5; TRBD2 agrees at 14 bases. Germline CDR1 reads SGHVS; CDR2 reads FNYEAQ. The junction had 6 bases not matched to a gene; V was cut back by 1 base and J by 5 bases. This CDR3 contains 17 residues. The CDR3 region has the DNA TGTGCCAGCAGCTTAGTCGGACTAGCGGGAGGTCCCGAGACCCAGTACTTC. Encoded protein: CASSLVGLAGGPETQYF.

The CDR3 loop is CASSYAGGNTEAFF. The CDR3 DNA sequence: TGTGCCAGCAGTTACGCGGGGGGTAACACTGAAGCTTTCTTT. The chain uses TRBV6-2 or TRBV6-3 and TRBJ1-1; a possible D gene is TRBD1 (5 bases). Germline V gives CDR1 MNHEY, CDR2 SVGEGT. The V end was cut by 2 bases, the J end by 2 bases, with 9 bases between. The CDR3 contains 14 residues.

The V and J genes are TRBV3-1 (or the pseudogene TRBV3-2) and TRBJ2-2; 7 bases align to TRBD2. Germline V gene lookup returns CDR1 LGHDT and CDR2 YNNKEL (reference sequence). V lost 1 base, J lost 4 bases, and 3 bases stayed unmatched. CDR3 length: 15 amino acids. The CDR3 protein is CASSQGGGITGELFF. The CDR3 DNA sequence: TGTGCCAGCAGCCAAGGGGGGGGAATCACCGGGGAGCTGTTTTTT.

This chain connects TRBV3-1 (or the pseudogene TRBV3-2) to TRBJ1-2; 10 bases fit TRBD1. V gave up 4 bases and J gave up 1 base; unmatched junction bases: 3. CDR1 is LGHDT, CDR2 YNNKEL, per germline (reference sequence). The length of the CDR3 is 15 residues. The CDR3 region has the DNA TGTGCCAGCAGCCCGACAGGGGGCAGTAACTATGGCTACACCTTC. It encodes CASSPTGGSNYGYTF.

The chain recombines TRBV18 with TRBJ1-2; D unclear. V lost 2 bases, J lost 0 bases, and 13 bases lay in between. This CDR3 has 16 residues. Germline assignment: CDR1 KGHSH and CDR2 LQKENI. The CDR3 nucleotides are TGTGCCAGCTCACCATGGGTAGAACAACCTAACTATGGCTACACCTTC. Protein: CASSPWVEQPNYGYTF.

This clone turned up a few times. The chain's CDR3 is CASSEVGFEQFF. The CDR3 DNA follows: TGCGCCAGCAGTGAGGTGGGTTTTGAGCAGTTCTTC. This chain links TRBV10-1 with TRBJ2-1; D gene uncertain. Trimming pared 2 bases from V and 9 bases from J, leaving 8 bases between. This CDR3 comprises 12 residues. Per the germline V gene, CDR1 is WNHNN and CDR2 is SYGVQD (reference sequence).

V usage is TRBV28 and J usage is TRBJ1-6; D is unclear. V shed 7 bases and J shed 6 bases, with 7 bases lying between them. The CDR3 runs to 12 residues. Per the germline V gene, CDR1 is MDHEN and CDR2 is SYDVKM. CDR3 sequence (DNA): TGTGCCAGCACCATAACTAATTCACCCCTCCACTTT. Translated: CASTITNSPLHF.

J is TRBJ1-2 and V is TRBV18; D might be TRBD1 (5 bases). The V end lost 3 bases, the J end lost 0 bases, and 11 bases lay between the germline ends. The CDR3 is made up of 15 amino acids. From germline, CDR1 is KGHSH and CDR2 LQKENI. The CDR3 DNA reads as TGTGCCAGCTCACCGTCCCGACAGACTAACTATGGCTACACCTTC. Its translation: CASSPSRQTNYGYTF.

CDR3 protein: CASSVQGSSPLHF. The CDR3 bases are TGTGCCAGTAGTGTACAGGGGTCCTCACCCCTCCACTTT. The chain joins TRBV19 to TRBJ1-6; 7 bases agree with TRBD1. Germline V CDR1 and CDR2: LNHDA, SQIVND (reference sequence). With 5 bases clipped from V and 10 bases from J, the junction kept 5 bases outside the gene matches. The CDR3 is made up of 13 amino acids.

The V and J genes are TRBV5-1 and TRBJ2-3; TRBD2 matches at 7 bases. The germline gives CDR1 SGHRS, CDR2 YFSETQ. The V segment lost 0 bases and the J segment 4 bases; nucleotides outside the gene matches: 11. The CDR3 loop spans 17 amino acids. The CDR3 reads CASSLVGAGDGADTQYF. Here the CDR3 DNA reads TGCGCCAGCAGCTTGGTAGGGGCGGGAGATGGTGCAGATACGCAGTATTTT.

The CDR3 loop reads CASSSTGRNEQFF. CDR3 sequence (DNA): TGTGCCAGCAGCTCCACGGGGCGGAATGAGCAGTTCTTC. V is TRBV7-9 and J is TRBJ2-1; perhaps D is TRBD1 or TRBD2 (5 bases each). Germline assignment: CDR1 SEHNR and CDR2 FQNEAQ (reference sequence). The V and J ends lost 4 bases and 7 bases respectively, with 11 bases between them. CDR3 length: 13 residues.

This clone was observed once. The chain joins TRBV6-1 to TRBJ1-1; 8 bases line up with TRBD1. Germline V gives CDR1 MNHNS, CDR2 SASEGT. V trimming: 1 base; J trimming: 10 bases; junction bases outside the gene matches: 5. The CDR3 loop spans 13 amino acids. The CDR3 region is CASSEVWTGPAFF. The CDR3 nucleotides are TGTGCCAGCAGTGAAGTATGGACAGGGCCAGCTTTCTTT.

This clone was seen once. The V and J genes are TRBV9 and TRBJ2-2; TRBD1 agrees at 7 bases. CDR1 SGDLS and CDR2 YYNGEE come from the germline V gene. The CDR3 loop spans 17 amino acids. V dropped 5 bases and J dropped 0; count of bases not matched to a gene: 10. Here the CDR3 DNA reads TGTGCCAGCAGTCATGACAGGGACCAAGCGAACACCGGGGAGCTGTTTTTT. Its protein product is CASSHDRDQANTGELFF. Full variable domain (remainder filled in from reference TRBV9 and TRBJ2-2): DSGVTQTPKHLITATGQRVTLRCSPRSGDLSVYWYQQSLDQGLQFLIQYYNGEERAKGNILERFSAQQFPDLHSELNLSSLELGDSALYFCASSHDRDQANTGELFFGEGSRLTVL.

This clone is a singleton in its sample. V and J are TRBV18 and TRBJ2-1, with a weak D call TRBD2 (6 bases). Germline-derived CDR1 and CDR2 are KGHSH and LQKENI. V lost 2 bases to trimming and J lost 7 bases, with 15 bases between them. This CDR3 region has 15 residues. The CDR3 DNA follows: TGTGCCAGCTCACCAAGAGGAGGGAGCACTAATGAGCAGTTCTTC. Protein: CASSPRGGSTNEQFF.

The chain uses TRBV7-9 and TRBJ2-1; D uncertain. Germline V gene sequence: CDR1 SEHNR, CDR2 FQNEAQ (reference sequence). V was pared by 4 bases and J by 5 bases, with 6 bases between. CDR3 length equals 12 residues. CDR3 residues: CASSSPHNEQFF. DNA for the CDR3: TGTGCCAGCAGCTCACCCCACAATGAGCAGTTCTTC.

The chain uses TRBV6-1 and TRBJ2-3; perhaps D is TRBD1 or TRBD2 (5 bases each). Germline values: CDR1 MNHNS, CDR2 SASEGT. The ends were cut back, 0 bases at V and 5 bases at J, with 12 bases in the middle. The CDR3 runs 15 residues. For the CDR3, the DNA is TGTGCCAGCAGTGAAGCGACCGGGACCATAGATACGCAGTATTTT. Protein sequence: CASSEATGTIDTQYF.

This rearrangement joins TRBV28 to TRBJ1-5; possibly TRBD1 for D (5 bases). Trimming cost V 4 bases and J 7 bases, with 17 bases left between them. Germline-derived CDR1 and CDR2 are MDHEN and SYDVKM. There are 15 residues in the CDR3. CDR3 nucleotides: TGTGCCAGCAGTTGGCCGGGAGGGGACGGACAGCCCCAGCATTTT. Protein: CASSWPGGDGQPQHF. Filled out from reference TRBV28 and TRBJ1-5, the complete variable domain reads DVKVTQSSRYLVKRTGEKVFLECVQDMDHENMFWYRQDPGLGLRLIYFSYDVKMKEKGDIPEGYSVSREKKERFSLILESASTNQTSMYLCASSWPGGDGQPQHFGDGTRLSIL.

V usage is TRBV5-8 and J usage is TRBJ1-1, with D possibly being TRBD1 (5 bases). Germline CDR1 SGHTS, CDR2 YDEGEE. V was cut by 3 bases and J by 4 bases, with 16 bases left in between. This CDR3 comprises 15 residues. CDR3 sequence reads: CASSSPWRGGTEAFF. The DNA for the CDR3 is TGTGCCAGCAGCTCCCCGTGGAGGGGAGGCACTGAAGCTTTCTTT.

This rearrangement joins TRBV5-4 to TRBJ1-6; the match to TRBD1 covers 7 bases. The V segment lost 5 bases and the J segment 6 bases; nucleotides outside the gene matches: 8. CDR1 is SGHNT, CDR2 YYREEE, per germline (reference sequence). The CDR3 is 15 amino acids. CDR3 residues: CASSQQTGSNSPLHF. CDR3 in DNA: TGTGCCAGCAGTCAACAGACAGGGAGTAATTCACCCCTCCACTTT.

The chain couples TRBV10-1 to TRBJ2-1; 9 bases map to TRBD1. CDR1 is WNHNN and CDR2 is SYGVQD in the germline V gene (reference sequence). CDR3 length: 17 residues. The J segment lost 4 bases and the V segment lost 5 bases, leaving 12 bases of the junction unmatched. CDR3 sequence: CASSPETGTGLYNEQFF. The CDR3 DNA sequence: TGCGCCAGCAGTCCTGAAACCGGGACAGGGCTTTACAATGAGCAGTTCTTC.